The clone carrying this T cell receptor beta chain was picked up many times. The target antigen is unknown. This record comes from a study of T cell repertoires in cytomegalovirus infection. About the research overall: It can be stated that public TCR beta signatures indicated CMV infection as well as a matching HLA type.

Study-wide results and limits: Dominant in the ex vivo response were TCR beta clonotypes restricted by HLA-C and specific for CMV. Accumulated public TCR beta family frequency recognized individuals carrying CMV together with the relevant HLA.

TCRdb re-analysed the reads in MiXCR, keeping a single row per CDR3 protein. The data show around 440,000 distinct CDR3 sequences, about 11% seen once. There are 16 residues in the CDR3. Germline lookup yields CDR1 LGHDT and CDR2 YNNKEL (reference sequence). V lost 1 base and J 1 base, leaving 13 bases between the germline ends. The material sequenced was PBMCs. The chain links TRBV3-1 to TRBJ1-1; D may be TRBD1 (5 bases). This TCR was recovered from a human donor in good health (CMV status not recorded). Some clones in this sample may be carry-over from other donors' samples. This chain's CDR3 is CASSQGQGLKNTEAFF. Written as DNA, the CDR3 is TGTGCCAGCAGCCAAGGCCAGGGTCTGAAGAACACTGAAGCTTTCTTT.